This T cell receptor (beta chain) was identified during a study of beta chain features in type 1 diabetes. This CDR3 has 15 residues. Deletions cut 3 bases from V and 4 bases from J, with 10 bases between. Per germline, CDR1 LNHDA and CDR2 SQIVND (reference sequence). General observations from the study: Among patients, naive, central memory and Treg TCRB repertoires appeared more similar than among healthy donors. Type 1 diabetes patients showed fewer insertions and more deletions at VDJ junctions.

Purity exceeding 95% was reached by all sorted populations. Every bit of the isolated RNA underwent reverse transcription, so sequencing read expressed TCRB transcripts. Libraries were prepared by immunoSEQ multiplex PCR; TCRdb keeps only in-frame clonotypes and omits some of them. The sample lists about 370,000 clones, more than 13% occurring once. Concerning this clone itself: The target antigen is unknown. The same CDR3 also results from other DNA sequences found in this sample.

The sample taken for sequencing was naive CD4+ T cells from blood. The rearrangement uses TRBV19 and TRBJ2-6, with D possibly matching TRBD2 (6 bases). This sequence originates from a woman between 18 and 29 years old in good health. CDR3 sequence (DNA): TGTGCCAGTAGTATGGGAGGCTCAGGGGCCAACGTCCTGACTTTC. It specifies CASSMGGSGANVLTF.